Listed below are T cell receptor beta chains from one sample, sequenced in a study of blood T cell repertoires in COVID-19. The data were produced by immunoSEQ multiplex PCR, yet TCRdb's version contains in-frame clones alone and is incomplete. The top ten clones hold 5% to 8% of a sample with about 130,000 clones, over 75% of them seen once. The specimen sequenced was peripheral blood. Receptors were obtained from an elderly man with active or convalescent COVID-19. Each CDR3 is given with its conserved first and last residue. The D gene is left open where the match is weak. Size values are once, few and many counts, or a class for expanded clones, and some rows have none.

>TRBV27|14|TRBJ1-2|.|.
CASSPGQSIYGYTF
TGTGCCAGCAGTCCAGGACAGTCTATCTATGGCTACACCTTC
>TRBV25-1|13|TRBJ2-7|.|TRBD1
CASTGTGNYEQYF
TGTGCCAGTACTGGGACAGGGAACTACGAGCAGTACTTC
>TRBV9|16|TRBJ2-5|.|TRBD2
CASSVGLAGVGETQYF
TGTGCCAGCAGCGTAGGACTAGCGGGAGTAGGAGAGACCCAGTACTTC
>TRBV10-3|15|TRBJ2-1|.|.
CAISEEWGGDTEQFF
TGTGCCATCAGTGAGGAGTGGGGAGGGGACACTGAGCAGTTCTTC
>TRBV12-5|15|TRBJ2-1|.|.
CASGRALDSDNEQFF
TGTGCTAGTGGGCGCGCCCTGGACAGCGACAATGAGCAGTTCTTC
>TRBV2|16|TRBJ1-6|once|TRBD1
CASTELGQGKNSPLHF
TGTGCCAGCACCGAATTGGGACAGGGAAAGAATTCACCCCTCCACTTT
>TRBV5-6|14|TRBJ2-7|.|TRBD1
CASSFVQGASEQYF
TGTGCCAGCAGCTTCGTCCAGGGGGCAAGCGAGCAGTACTTC
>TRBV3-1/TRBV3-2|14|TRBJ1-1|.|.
CASSQDGWKGVAFF
TGTGCCAGCAGCCAAGATGGTTGGAAAGGGGTCGCTTTCTTT
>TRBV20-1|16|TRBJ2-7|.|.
CSASPLPGQSAYEQYF
TGCAGTGCTAGTCCCCTTCCCGGACAGTCAGCCTACGAGCAGTACTTC
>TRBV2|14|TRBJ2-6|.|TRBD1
CARRQGAGANVLTF
TGTGCCCGGCGTCAGGGGGCGGGGGCCAACGTCCTGACTTTC
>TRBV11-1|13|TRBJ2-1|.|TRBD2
CASSFLAGNEQFF
TGTGCCAGCAGCTTCCTAGCGGGAAATGAGCAGTTCTTC
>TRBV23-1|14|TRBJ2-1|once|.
CASSHGSSYNEQFF
TGCGCCAGCAGTCACGGGTCCTCTTACAATGAGCAGTTCTTC
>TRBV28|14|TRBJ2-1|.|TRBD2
CASSLSGTFNEQFF
TGTGCCAGCTCCCTTAGCGGGACCTTTAATGAGCAGTTCTTC
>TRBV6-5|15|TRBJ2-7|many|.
CASSYFGGQTDEQYF
TGTGCCAGCAGTTACTTCGGGGGGCAAACTGACGAGCAGTACTTC
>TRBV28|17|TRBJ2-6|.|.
CASSLFTGFSGANVLTF
TGTGCCAGCAGTCTTTTCACAGGATTCTCTGGGGCCAACGTCCTGACTTTC
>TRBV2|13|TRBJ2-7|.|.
CASSDWTSYEQYF
TGTGCCAGCAGTGATTGGACTTCCTACGAGCAGTACTTC
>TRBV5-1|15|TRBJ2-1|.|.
CASSLNAGRTHEQFF
TGCGCCAGCAGCTTGAATGCGGGAAGAACACATGAGCAGTTCTTC
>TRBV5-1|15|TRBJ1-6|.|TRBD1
CASSLKTGVDSPLHF
TGCGCCAGCAGCTTGAAGACAGGGGTAGACTCACCCCTCCACTTT
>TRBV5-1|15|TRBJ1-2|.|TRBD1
CASSPQDRGQGGYTF
TGCGCCAGCAGCCCACAGGACAGGGGGCAAGGTGGCTACACCTTC
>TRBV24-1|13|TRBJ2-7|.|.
CATSDPVIYEQYF
TGTGCCACCAGTGATCCAGTTATCTACGAGCAGTACTTC
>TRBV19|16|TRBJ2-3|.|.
CASSISSSPNTDTQYF
TGTGCCAGTAGTATTTCTAGTTCCCCCAACACAGATACGCAGTATTTT
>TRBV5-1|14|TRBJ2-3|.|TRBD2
CASSGGLAPDTQYF
TGCGCCAGCAGCGGTGGACTAGCTCCAGATACGCAGTATTTT
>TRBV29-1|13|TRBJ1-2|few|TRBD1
CSVRTGTNYGYTF
TGCAGCGTTCGGACAGGGACCAACTATGGCTACACCTTC
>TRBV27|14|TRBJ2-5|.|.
CASSLWSTQETQYF
TGTGCCAGCAGTTTATGGTCTACCCAAGAGACCCAGTACTTC